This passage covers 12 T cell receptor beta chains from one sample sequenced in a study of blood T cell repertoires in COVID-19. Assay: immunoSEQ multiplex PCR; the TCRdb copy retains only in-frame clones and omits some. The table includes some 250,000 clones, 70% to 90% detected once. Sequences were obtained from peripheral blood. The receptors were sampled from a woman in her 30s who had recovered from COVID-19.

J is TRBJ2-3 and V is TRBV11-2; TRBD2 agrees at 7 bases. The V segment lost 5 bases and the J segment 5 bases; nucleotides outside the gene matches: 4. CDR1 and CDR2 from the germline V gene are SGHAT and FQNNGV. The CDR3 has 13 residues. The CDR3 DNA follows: TGTGCCAGCAGCCCCCGCGGGGGAGATACGCAGTATTTT. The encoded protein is CASSPRGGDTQYF.

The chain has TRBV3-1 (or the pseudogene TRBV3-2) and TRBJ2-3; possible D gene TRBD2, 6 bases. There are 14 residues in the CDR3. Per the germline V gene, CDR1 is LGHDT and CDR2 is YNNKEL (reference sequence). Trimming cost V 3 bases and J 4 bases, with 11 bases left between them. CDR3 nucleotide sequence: TGTGCCAGCAGCCAGCTACTAGCTGCAGATACGCAGTATTTT. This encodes CASSQLLAADTQYF.

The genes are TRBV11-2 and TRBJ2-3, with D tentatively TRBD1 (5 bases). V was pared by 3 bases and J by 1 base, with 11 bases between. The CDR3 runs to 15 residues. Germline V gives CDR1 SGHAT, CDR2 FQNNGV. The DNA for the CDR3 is TGTGCCAGCAGCTTGACAGAAGGGGGCACAGATACGCAGTATTTT. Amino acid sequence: CASSLTEGGTDTQYF.

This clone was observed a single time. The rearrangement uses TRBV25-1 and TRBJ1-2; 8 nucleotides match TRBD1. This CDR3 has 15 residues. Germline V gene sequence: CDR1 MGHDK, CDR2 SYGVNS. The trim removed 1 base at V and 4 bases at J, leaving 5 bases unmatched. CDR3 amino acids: CASSEFSQGAYGYTF. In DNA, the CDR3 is TGTGCCAGCAGTGAATTTTCGCAGGGGGCCTATGGCTACACCTTC.

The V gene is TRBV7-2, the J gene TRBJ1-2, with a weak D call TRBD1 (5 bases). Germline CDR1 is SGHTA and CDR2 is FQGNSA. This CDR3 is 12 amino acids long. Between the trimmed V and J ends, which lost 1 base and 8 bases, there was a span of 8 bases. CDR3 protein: CASSLGGRGYTF. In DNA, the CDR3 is TGTGCCAGCAGCTTAGGGGGCCGCGGCTACACCTTC.

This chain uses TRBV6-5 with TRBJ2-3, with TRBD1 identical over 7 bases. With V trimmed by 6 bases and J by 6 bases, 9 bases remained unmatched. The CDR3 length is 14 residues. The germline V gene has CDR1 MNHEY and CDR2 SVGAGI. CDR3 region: CASRNDRVSDTQYF. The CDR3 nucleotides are TGTGCCAGCAGGAACGACAGGGTTAGCGATACGCAGTATTTT.

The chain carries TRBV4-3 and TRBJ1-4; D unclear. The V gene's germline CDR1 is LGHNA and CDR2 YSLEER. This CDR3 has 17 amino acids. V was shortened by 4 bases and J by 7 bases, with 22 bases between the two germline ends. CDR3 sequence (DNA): TGCGCCAGCAGCCTCTACCCGGGCGGACTCACTGTTGAAAAACTGTTTTTT. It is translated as CASSLYPGGLTVEKLFF.

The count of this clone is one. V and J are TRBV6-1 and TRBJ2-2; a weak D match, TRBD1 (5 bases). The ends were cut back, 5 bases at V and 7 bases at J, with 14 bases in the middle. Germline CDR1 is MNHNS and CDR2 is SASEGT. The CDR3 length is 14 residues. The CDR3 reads CASSYWPQVGELFF. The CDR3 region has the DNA TGTGCCAGCAGTTATTGGCCACAGGTCGGGGAGCTGTTTTTT.

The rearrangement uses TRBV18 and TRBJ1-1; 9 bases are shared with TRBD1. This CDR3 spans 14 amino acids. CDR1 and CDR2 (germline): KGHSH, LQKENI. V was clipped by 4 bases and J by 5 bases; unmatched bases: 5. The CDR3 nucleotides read TGTGCCAGCTCACGTAACAGGGGGCGGACTGAAGCTTTCTTT. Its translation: CASSRNRGRTEAFF. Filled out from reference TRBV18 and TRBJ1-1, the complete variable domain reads NAGVMQNPRHLVRRRGQEARLRCSPMKGHSHVYWYRQLPEEGLKFMVYLQKENIIDESGMPKERFSAEFPKEGPSILRIQQVVRGDSAAYFCASSRNRGRTEAFFGQGTRLTVV.

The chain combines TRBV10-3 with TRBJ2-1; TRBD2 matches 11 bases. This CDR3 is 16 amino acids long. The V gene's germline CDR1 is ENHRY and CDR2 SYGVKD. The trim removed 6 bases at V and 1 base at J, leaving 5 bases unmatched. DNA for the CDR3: TGTGCCATCAGCAGTAGCGGGGGGGGTTCCTACAATGAGCAGTTCTTC. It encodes CAISSSGGGSYNEQFF.

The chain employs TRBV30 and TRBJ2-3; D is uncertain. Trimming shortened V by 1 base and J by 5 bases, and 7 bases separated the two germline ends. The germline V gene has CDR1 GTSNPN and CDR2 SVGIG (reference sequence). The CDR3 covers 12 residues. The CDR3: CAWSAQLDTQYF. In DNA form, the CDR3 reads TGTGCCTGGAGTGCCCAACTAGATACGCAGTATTTT.

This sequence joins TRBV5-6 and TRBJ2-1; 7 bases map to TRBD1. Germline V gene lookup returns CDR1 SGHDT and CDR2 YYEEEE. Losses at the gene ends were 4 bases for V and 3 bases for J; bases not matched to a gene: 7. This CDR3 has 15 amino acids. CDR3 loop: CASSRQGEIYNEQFF. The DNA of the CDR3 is TGTGCCAGCAGCCGACAGGGAGAGATCTACAATGAGCAGTTCTTC.